The rows below give T cell receptor beta chains drawn from one sample of a study of T cell responses to AZD1222 COVID-19 vaccine. The protocol was immunoSEQ multiplex PCR, while the TCRdb copy is restricted to in-frame clones and leaves out a portion. This sample has some 22,000 clones, with roughly 82% found just once. The sequences come from peripheral blood, collected on day 0 of AZD1222 vaccination. These TCRs come from an adult in good health. The CDR3 runs from the conserved cysteine through the conserved F or W. D genes are given only for firm matches. Some rows have no size entry. The others give once, few or many, or a class for an expanded clone.

clone size: NA
D gene: NA
V gene: TRBV9
J gene: TRBJ1-6
CDR3 protein: CASSPYISSYNSPLHF
CDR3 DNA: TGTGCCAGCAGCCCCTACATAAGCTCCTATAATTCACCCCTCCACTTT

clone size: NA
D gene: NA
V gene: TRBV29-1
J gene: TRBJ2-1
CDR3 protein: CSVDEESREQFF
CDR3 DNA: TGCAGCGTTGACGAGGAATCCCGGGAGCAGTTCTTC

clone size: NA
D gene: NA
V gene: TRBV11-2
J gene: TRBJ1-1
CDR3 protein: CASSGRGNTEAFF
CDR3 DNA: TGTGCCAGCTCCGGGCGGGGAAACACTGAAGCTTTCTTT

clone size: NA
D gene: NA
V gene: TRBV28
J gene: TRBJ2-7
CDR3 protein: CASSIPGQSSYEQYF
CDR3 DNA: TGTGCCAGCAGTATCCCGGGACAAAGCTCCTACGAGCAGTACTTC

clone size: NA
D gene: NA
V gene: TRBV4-3
J gene: TRBJ2-3
CDR3 protein: CASSQDRSGDTQYF
CDR3 DNA: TGCGCCAGCAGCCAAGATCGGTCGGGCGATACGCAGTATTTT

clone size: NA
D gene: NA
V gene: TRBV5-1
J gene: TRBJ1-4
CDR3 protein: CASSSGAGQRNEKLFF
CDR3 DNA: TGCGCCAGCAGCTCAGGTGCAGGGCAAAGGAATGAAAAACTGTTTTTT

clone size: NA
D gene: NA
V gene: TRBV6-5
J gene: TRBJ2-1
CDR3 protein: CAVSTDYNEQFF
CDR3 DNA: TGTGCCGTCTCGACAGATTACAATGAGCAGTTCTTC

clone size: NA
D gene: NA
V gene: TRBV7-2
J gene: TRBJ2-1
CDR3 protein: CASSLAGEQFF
CDR3 DNA: TGTGCCAGCAGCTTAGCGGGTGAGCAGTTCTTC

clone size: NA
D gene: NA
V gene: TRBV19
J gene: TRBJ1-5
CDR3 protein: CASSIVDLGIQPQHF
CDR3 DNA: TGTGCCAGTAGTATTGTCGACCTGGGAATCCAGCCCCAGCATTTT

clone size: NA
D gene: NA
V gene: TRBV9
J gene: TRBJ1-1
CDR3 protein: CASSVGWANTEAFF
CDR3 DNA: TGTGCCAGCAGCGTAGGATGGGCGAACACTGAAGCTTTCTTT

clone size: once
D gene: NA
V gene: TRBV28
J gene: TRBJ1-2
CDR3 protein: CASSLVAAVYGYTF
CDR3 DNA: TGTGCCAGCAGTTTAGTGGCAGCCGTCTATGGCTACACCTTC

clone size: NA
D gene: NA
V gene: TRBV11-3
J gene: TRBJ2-2
CDR3 protein: CASSYRNTGELFF
CDR3 DNA: TGTGCCAGCAGCTACAGGAACACCGGGGAGCTGTTTTTT

clone size: NA
D gene: NA
V gene: TRBV6-1
J gene: TRBJ2-3
CDR3 protein: CASSENRGGRTDTQYF
CDR3 DNA: TGTGCCAGCAGTGAAAATAGGGGGGGGAGGACAGATACGCAGTATTTT

clone size: NA
D gene: NA
V gene: TRBV2
J gene: TRBJ1-2
CDR3 protein: CASSDRLAVGYTF
CDR3 DNA: TGTGCCAGCAGTGACAGGTTAGCAGTTGGCTACACCTTC

clone size: NA
D gene: TRBD2
V gene: TRBV6-4
J gene: TRBJ2-3
CDR3 protein: CASSLAGHRTDTQYF
CDR3 DNA: TGTGCTTCGAGCCTAGCGGGCCATCGCACAGATACGCAGTATTTT

clone size: medium-sized
D gene: NA
V gene: TRBV18
J gene: TRBJ2-3
CDR3 protein: CASSTGPIASTDTQYF
CDR3 DNA: TGTGCCAGCTCGACAGGCCCTATAGCTAGCACAGATACGCAGTATTTT

clone size: NA
D gene: TRBD2
V gene: TRBV30
J gene: TRBJ2-1
CDR3 protein: CAWGTSGYNEQFF
CDR3 DNA: TGTGCCTGGGGGACTAGCGGGTACAATGAGCAGTTCTTC

clone size: few
D gene: NA
V gene: TRBV7-8
J gene: TRBJ2-3
CDR3 protein: CASSSRDFGDTQYF
CDR3 DNA: TGTGCCAGCAGCTCGCGGGACTTTGGGGATACGCAGTATTTT

clone size: few
D gene: NA
V gene: TRBV29-1
J gene: TRBJ2-1
CDR3 protein: CSLSQRGTFNEQFF
CDR3 DNA: TGCAGCCTTTCCCAAAGGGGGACTTTCAATGAGCAGTTCTTC

clone size: NA
D gene: NA
V gene: TRBV10-1
J gene: TRBJ2-1
CDR3 protein: CASSESRTFNEQFF
CDR3 DNA: TGCGCCAGCAGTGAATCGCGAACGTTCAATGAGCAGTTCTTC

clone size: NA
D gene: TRBD2
V gene: TRBV7-3
J gene: TRBJ2-7
CDR3 protein: CASSSGLAGAEQYF
CDR3 DNA: TGTGCCAGCAGCTCCGGACTAGCGGGAGCCGAGCAGTACTTC

clone size: NA
D gene: TRBD1
V gene: TRBV29-1
J gene: TRBJ2-2
CDR3 protein: CSVGGQGATAGELFF
CDR3 DNA: TGCAGCGTTGGGGGACAGGGGGCGACAGCCGGGGAGCTGTTTTTT

clone size: NA
D gene: NA
V gene: TRBV12-3/TRBV12-4
J gene: TRBJ2-4
CDR3 protein: CASSIGGDIQYF
CDR3 DNA: TGTGCCAGCAGTATTGGTGGGGACATTCAGTACTTC

clone size: NA
D gene: TRBD1
V gene: TRBV7-8
J gene: TRBJ1-1
CDR3 protein: CASSPGRTGYESTEAFF
CDR3 DNA: TGTGCCAGCAGCCCAGGTAGGACAGGGTACGAGAGCACTGAAGCTTTCTTT

clone size: NA
D gene: NA
V gene: TRBV5-1
J gene: TRBJ1-2
CDR3 protein: CASSFDWGRGYTF
CDR3 DNA: TGCGCCAGCAGCTTTGACTGGGGTCGCGGCTACACCTTC

clone size: few
D gene: TRBD2
V gene: TRBV18
J gene: TRBJ2-7
CDR3 protein: CASSLTSGGYEQYF
CDR3 DNA: TGTGCCAGCTCGCTGACTAGCGGGGGATACGAGCAGTACTTC

clone size: NA
D gene: NA
V gene: TRBV15
J gene: TRBJ2-5
CDR3 protein: CATSKAGRETQYF
CDR3 DNA: TGTGCCACCAGCAAGGCAGGTAGAGAGACCCAGTACTTC

clone size: few
D gene: NA
V gene: TRBV3-1/TRBV3-2
J gene: TRBJ1-6
CDR3 protein: CASSHRAQAAPLHF
CDR3 DNA: TGTGCCAGCAGCCACCGGGCGCAGGCTGCACCCCTCCACTTT

clone size: NA
D gene: TRBD1
V gene: TRBV4-1
J gene: TRBJ1-5
CDR3 protein: CASSQGQLTGLGQPQHF
CDR3 DNA: TGCGCCAGCAGCCAAGGACAGCTGACAGGGTTGGGTCAGCCCCAGCATTTT

clone size: NA
D gene: TRBD2
V gene: TRBV18
J gene: TRBJ2-7
CDR3 protein: CASSPQTSGSYEQYF
CDR3 DNA: TGTGCCAGCTCACCACAGACTAGCGGGAGCTACGAGCAGTACTTC

clone size: NA
D gene: NA
V gene: TRBV19
J gene: TRBJ2-7
CDR3 protein: CASSIGDGAYEQYF
CDR3 DNA: TGTGCCAGTAGTATCGGAGACGGTGCCTACGAGCAGTACTTC

clone size: few
D gene: NA
V gene: TRBV12-5
J gene: TRBJ1-3
CDR3 protein: CASGPRKRQGRISPQHNSGNTIYF
CDR3 DNA: TGTGCTAGTGGTCCCCGCAAACGACAAGGGAGAATCAGTCCCCAACACAACTCTGGAAACACCATATATTTT

clone size: once
D gene: TRBD1
V gene: TRBV18
J gene: TRBJ1-1
CDR3 protein: CASSPRPGTGLGAEAFF
CDR3 DNA: TGTGCCAGCTCACCCCGTCCCGGGACAGGGTTGGGCGCTGAAGCTTTCTTT

clone size: NA
D gene: NA
V gene: TRBV29-1
J gene: TRBJ1-2
CDR3 protein: CSVPRGDFYTF
CDR3 DNA: TGCAGCGTCCCCCGGGGGGACTTTTACACCTTC

clone size: few
D gene: TRBD1
V gene: TRBV6-5
J gene: TRBJ1-5
CDR3 protein: CASSPWGQGSQPQHF
CDR3 DNA: TGTGCCAGCAGTCCCTGGGGACAGGGCAGTCAGCCCCAGCATTTT

clone size: NA
D gene: TRBD2
V gene: TRBV13
J gene: TRBJ2-4
CDR3 protein: CASMDTSSGVRALAKNIQYF
CDR3 DNA: TGTGCCAGCATGGACACGTCTAGCGGAGTGAGGGCCCTAGCCAAAAACATTCAGTACTTC

clone size: NA
D gene: TRBD2
V gene: TRBV5-1
J gene: TRBJ2-1
CDR3 protein: CASSLTSGSHNEQFF
CDR3 DNA: TGCGCCAGCAGCTTGACTAGCGGGAGTCACAATGAGCAGTTCTTC

clone size: few
D gene: TRBD1
V gene: TRBV28
J gene: TRBJ1-2
CDR3 protein: CASRETGGDYGYTF
CDR3 DNA: TGTGCCAGCAGAGAGACAGGGGGCGACTATGGCTACACCTTC

clone size: NA
D gene: TRBD1
V gene: TRBV25-1
J gene: TRBJ2-7
CDR3 protein: CASSEPGTVYEQYF
CDR3 DNA: TGTGCCAGCAGTGAACCCGGGACAGTCTACGAGCAGTACTTC

clone size: NA
D gene: TRBD2
V gene: TRBV29-1
J gene: TRBJ2-5
CDR3 protein: CSAHLLAGLETQYF
CDR3 DNA: TGCAGCGCCCACCTACTAGCGGGTTTGGAGACCCAGTACTTC